This TCR beta chain stems from a study of tumor-infiltrating lymphocytes in oesophageal squamous cell carcinoma. A single record per CDR3 protein comes from TCRdb applying MiXCR to the PCR reads. The table includes about 11,000 distinct CDR3 sequences, under 60% detected once. CDR1 SGHTA and CDR2 FQGTGA come from the germline V gene. The CDR3 has 16 amino acids. The sample was esophageal tumor tissue. This TCR was recovered from a female donor with esophageal squamous cell carcinoma. The chain employs TRBV7-3 and TRBJ2-1; D is unresolved. The DNA end is a closer match to TRBJ2-7, so the J assignment may be wrong. CDR3 nucleotides: TGTGCCAGCAGACCGCAATCTGTGACATCCTACGTTGAGCAGTACTTC. As protein: CASRPQSVTSYVEQYF.